This record covers a single TCR beta chain. This sample stems from a study of blood T cell repertoires in COVID-19. Study-level background: Material from acute and convalescent COVID-19 was sourced from the United States, Italy and Spain.

The germline CDR1 and CDR2 sequences are MNHEY and SMNVEV (reference sequence). The length of the CDR3 is 18 residues. The V gene lost 2 bases and the J gene lost 3 bases, with 22 bases spanning the gap. Authors' analysis steps: Using reference gene primer amplification, nucleated cell counts were estimated. The protocol was immunoSEQ multiplex PCR, while the TCRdb copy is restricted to in-frame clones and leaves out a portion. The DNA gave D and trimming, while V, J and clone size come from that table. The sample yields some 120,000 clones, 84% seen once. The sequencing input was peripheral blood. The V and J genes are TRBV27 and TRBJ1-1, with a tentative D call TRBD1 (6 bases). The source is a woman aged 25 to 39 who had recovered from COVID-19. CDR3 sequence: CASSLNPPGTSQDTEAFF. In DNA, the CDR3 is TGTGCCAGCAGTTTAAATCCCCCAGGGACATCTCAGGACACTGAAGCTTTCTTT.